Listed here are 2 T cell receptor beta chains from one sample, sequenced in a study of cytomegalovirus exposure and HLA in healthy donors. The PCR had 60 Vbeta and 13 Jbeta primers. TCRdb's table, derived via immunoSEQ multiplex PCR, lists solely in-frame clones and lacks some. This sample contains roughly 45,000 clones. Input material: PBMCs. These receptors were collected from a woman aged 25-40 years in good health and CMV-seronegative.

The V call is TRBV7-9, the J call TRBJ2-1, with D maybe TRBD2 (6 bases). V was pared by 5 bases and J by 8 bases, with 22 bases between. The germline CDR1 and CDR2 sequences are SEHNR and FQNEAQ (reference sequence). This CDR3 is built from 16 residues. Here the CDR3 DNA reads TGTGCCAGCAGCAGGATCCTAGGACTAAGCTCGCATGAGCAGTTCTTC. Translated, it gives CASSRILGLSSHEQFF. Filled out from reference TRBV7-9 and TRBJ2-1, the complete variable domain reads DTGVSQNPRHKITKRGQNVTFRCDPISEHNRLYWYRQTLGQGPEFLTYFQNEAQLEKSRLLSDRFSAERPKGSFSTLEIQRTEQGDSAMYLCASSRILGLSSHEQFFGPGTRLTVL.

The CDR3 bases are TGTGCCAGCAGTGCCGACAGGGGGCACGCCTACGAGCAGTACTTC. Translating gives CASSADRGHAYEQYF. The chain uses TRBV6-5 and TRBJ2-7; the match to TRBD1 covers 10 bases. Germline V gives CDR1 MNHEY, CDR2 SVGAGI. The ends lost 5 bases at V and 2 bases at J; junction bases unmatched: 6. The CDR3 extends over 15 amino acids.